What follows are 27 T cell receptor beta chains derived from one specimen sequenced in a study of shared clonotypes between healthy human individuals. This table comes from immunoSEQ multiplex PCR, and its TCRdb copy is limited to in-frame clones, with some not included. This sample has about 1.1 million clones, with 78% found just once. Sequenced: memory CD4+ T cells from PBMCs. Subset given: CD45RA-negative fraction. The receptors originated from a man aged 18 to 30 in good health. Some clones in this sample may be carry-over from other donors' samples.

This clone was detected only a few times. The V and J genes are TRBV7-3 and TRBJ2-1; D is perhaps TRBD2 (6 bases). The CDR3 spans 13 residues. The V and J ends lost 5 bases and 7 bases respectively, with 12 bases between them. Germline CDR1 SGHTA, CDR2 FQGTGA. CDR3 residues: CASSPVAGNEQFF. Here the CDR3 DNA reads TGTGCCAGCAGCCCTGTGGCGGGGAATGAGCAGTTCTTC.

The chain uses TRBV6-1 and TRBJ2-5, with 10 bases identical to TRBD1. Germline assignment: CDR1 MNHNS and CDR2 SASEGT. CDR3 size: 13 residues. V dropped 6 bases and J dropped 7; count of bases not matched to a gene: 5. The CDR3 region is CASRGTGVGTQYF. The CDR3 bases are TGTGCCAGCAGAGGGACAGGGGTTGGGACCCAGTACTTC.

Notes on this clone: Other DNA variants within this sample encode the same CDR3. The chain couples TRBV11-3 to TRBJ2-3, with 9 positions matching TRBD1. Germline lookup yields CDR1 SGHNT and CDR2 YENEEA. CDR3 length equals 15 residues. V shed 5 bases, J shed 1 base, and the junction held 4 bases outside the gene matches. The CDR3 DNA sequence: TGTGCCAGCAGCCTGGGACAGGGAGGCACAGATACGCAGTATTTT. Its protein product is CASSLGQGGTDTQYF.

This clone has more than one count but fewer than ten. CDR3: CASSQSVGQGGRNGYTF. The CDR3, as DNA: TGTGCCAGCAGCCAATCGGTGGGACAGGGGGGAAGGAATGGCTACACCTTC. The chain employs TRBV16 and TRBJ1-2; 11 bases fit TRBD1. The CDR3 has 17 residues. Germline V gene sequence: CDR1 KGHSY, CDR2 FQNENV. With 0 bases clipped from V and 6 bases from J, the junction kept 9 bases outside the gene matches.

The V and J genes are TRBV28 and TRBJ1-2; no clear D gene. CDR1 is MDHEN, CDR2 SYDVKM, per germline. V was shortened by 6 bases and J by 5 bases, with 19 bases between the two germline ends. This CDR3 comprises 15 residues. As DNA, the CDR3 is TGTGCCAGCAGCCCCCCTCTGGTGGGGTATTATGGCTACACCTTC. Protein: CASSPPLVGYYGYTF.

This chain joins TRBV11-3 and TRBJ2-3; D gene uncertain. Germline CDR1 reads SGHNT; CDR2 reads YENEEA. The CDR3 has 15 residues. V lost 1 base and J 3 bases, leaving 11 bases between the germline ends. CDR3 nucleotide sequence: TGTGCCAGCAGCTTAGGATGGGCCATTACAGATACGCAGTATTTT. Encoded protein: CASSLGWAITDTQYF.

CDR3 in DNA: TGCAGTGCCAGGAGGGATGAGCAGTTCTTC. Its translation: CSARRDEQFF. The V and J genes are TRBV20-1 and TRBJ2-1; TRBD2 might be the D (6 bases). The CDR3 spans 10 residues. V was trimmed by 6 bases and J by 8 bases, leaving 8 bases between them. Germline values: CDR1 DFQATT, CDR2 SNEGSKA (reference sequence).

The chain couples TRBV5-1 to TRBJ1-2; D might be TRBD1 (6 bases). The CDR3 has 13 residues. Germline V gene lookup returns CDR1 SGHRS and CDR2 YFSETQ. V lost 4 bases, J lost 4 bases, and 11 bases lay in between. CDR3 in DNA: TGCGCCAGCAGCCCAGGACAGAGCTATGGCTACACCTTC. Its protein product is CASSPGQSYGYTF. The full variable domain, in which reference TRBV5-1 and TRBJ1-2 provide the parts outside the CDR3, is KAGVTQTPRYLIKTRGQQVTLSCSPISGHRSVSWYQQTPGQGLQFLFEYFSETQRNKGNFPGRFSGRQFSNSRSEMNVSTLELGDSALYLCASSPGQSYGYTFGSGTRLTVV.

The rearrangement joins TRBV7-3 to TRBJ2-1, with 11 positions matching TRBD2. The CDR3 is made up of 15 amino acids. Germline V gene sequence: CDR1 SGHTA, CDR2 FQGTGA. J was trimmed by 7 bases and V by 4 bases; bases with no gene match: 6. CDR3 amino acids: CASSSTSGSLNEQFF. The CDR3 nucleotides read TGTGCCAGCAGCTCAACTAGCGGGAGTCTGAATGAGCAGTTCTTC.

J is TRBJ2-5 and V is TRBV18, with D tentatively TRBD2 (7 bases). Germline CDR1 reads KGHSH; CDR2 reads LQKENI. V was shortened by 3 bases and J by 5 bases, with 19 bases between the two germline ends. This CDR3 is 16 amino acids long. CDR3 in DNA: TGTGCCAGCTCACCCCTTTTGGGGGGGGCTAAGGAGACCCAGTACTTC. The encoded protein is CASSPLLGGAKETQYF. Together with reference TRBV18 and TRBJ2-5, the CDR3 gives the full variable domain: NAGVMQNPRHLVRRRGQEARLRCSPMKGHSHVYWYRQLPEEGLKFMVYLQKENIIDESGMPKERFSAEFPKEGPSILRIQQVVRGDSAAYFCASSPLLGGAKETQYFGPGTRLLVL.

A few counts support this clone. The CDR3 DNA is TGTGCCAGCAGCCTCCGGGACACCTACAATGAGCAGTTCTTC. It yields the protein CASSLRDTYNEQFF. The J gene is TRBJ2-1, the V gene TRBV11-2, with a possible D match to TRBD1 (6 bases). The CDR3 extends over 14 amino acids. Germline-derived CDR1 and CDR2 are SGHAT and FQNNGV. V lost 5 bases to trimming and J lost 2 bases, with 10 bases between them.

This clone was detected a few times. The chain recombines TRBV11-2 with TRBJ2-7; unclear D gene. This CDR3 contains 14 residues. V lost 1 base and J lost 3, with 10 bases in between. Germline CDR1 reads SGHAT; CDR2 reads FQNNGV. The CDR3 DNA reads as TGTGCCAGCAGCTTAGTATCCATATACTACGAGCAGTACTTC. It yields the protein CASSLVSIYYEQYF.

The V call is TRBV7-9, the J call TRBJ2-1, with D possibly matching TRBD2 (6 bases). The germline CDR1 and CDR2 sequences are SEHNR and FQNEAQ (reference sequence). The CDR3 has 15 residues. V gave up 4 bases and J gave up 8 bases, with 18 bases separating them. Here the CDR3 DNA reads TGTGCCAGCAGCTCCTCTGGAGGGCATATCGATGAGCAGTTCTTC. Translation gives CASSSSGGHIDEQFF.

This clone was seen only a few times. This chain links TRBV30 with TRBJ2-3, with D perhaps TRBD1 or TRBD2 (5 bases each). Deletions cut 1 base from V and 0 bases from J, with 14 bases between. Germline V CDR1 and CDR2: GTSNPN, SVGIG (reference sequence). The CDR3 runs to 16 residues. DNA of the CDR3: TGTGCCTGGAGTGCCCAACCGGGACGGAGCACAGATACGCAGTATTTT. Amino acid sequence: CAWSAQPGRSTDTQYF.

The V and J genes are TRBV7-9 and TRBJ2-1, with 11 positions matching TRBD2. The germline CDR1 and CDR2 sequences are SEHNR and FQNEAQ (reference sequence). This CDR3 has 14 residues. Trimming took 8 bases from V and 4 from J; bases not matched to a gene: 4. CDR3: CASGSGREYNEQFF. CDR3 DNA sequence: TGTGCCAGCGGTAGCGGGAGGGAATACAATGAGCAGTTCTTC.

This clone was seen ten or more times. V usage is TRBV5-1 and J usage is TRBJ1-2; no firm D call. Trimming shortened V by 4 bases and J by 4 bases, and 14 bases separated the two germline ends. Germline CDR1 and CDR2: SGHRS and YFSETQ. The CDR3 is 14 amino acids. Written as DNA, the CDR3 is TGCGCCAGCAGCAAGGACGTACAGAGCTATGGCTACACCTTC. Translation: CASSKDVQSYGYTF.

This chain links TRBV5-6 with TRBJ2-2; D is possibly TRBD1 (5 bases). The ends were cut back, 3 bases at V and 2 bases at J, with 17 bases in the middle. This CDR3 has 17 residues. In germline, CDR1 is SGHDT, CDR2 YYEEEE. The CDR3 DNA reads TGTGCCAGCAGCTCCCTCGACAGATCTTACAACACCGGGGAGCTGTTTTTT. Its translation is CASSSLDRSYNTGELFF.

This rearrangement joins TRBV13 to TRBJ1-6; D is uncertain. This CDR3 is built from 14 residues. Germline CDR1 PRHDT, CDR2 FYEKMQ (reference sequence). Trimming took off 0 bases at V and 5 bases at J, with 5 bases between the two ends. This chain's CDR3 is CASSLGGHNSPLHF. The DNA for the CDR3 is TGTGCCAGCAGCTTAGGCGGCCATAATTCACCCCTCCACTTT.

In its sample, this clone was seen once. V gene TRBV5-4 combines with J gene TRBJ2-5, with TRBD2 as a possible D gene (6 bases). V gave up 4 bases and J gave up 1 base, with 11 bases separating them. Per the germline V gene, CDR1 is SGHNT and CDR2 is YYREEE (reference sequence). The CDR3 loop spans 14 amino acids. CDR3 sequence reads: CASSRKLAQETQYF. The CDR3 region has the DNA TGTGCCAGCAGCCGCAAACTAGCCCAAGAGACCCAGTACTTC.

The chain is built from TRBV2 and TRBJ1-1; D remains unclear. CDR3 size: 14 residues. Germline-derived CDR1 and CDR2 are SNHLY and FYNNEI. Trimming took 5 bases from V and 0 from J, leaving 10 bases between them. The CDR3 DNA reads TGTGCCAGCAGTCGACAATCCATGAACACTGAAGCTTTCTTT. Residues: CASSRQSMNTEAFF.

The chain links TRBV4-2 to TRBJ1-2, with D unclear. The CDR3 is made up of 13 amino acids. CDR1 is LGHNA and CDR2 is YNFKEQ in the germline V gene. The V end lost 0 bases, the J end lost 4 bases, and 6 bases lay between the germline ends. CDR3 DNA sequence: TGTGCCAGCAGCCAAGAAAACCGCTATGGCTACACCTTC. Its protein is CASSQENRYGYTF.

With respect to this clone: This same CDR3 is encoded by further DNA sequences in the sample. CDR3 region: CASSFNRGETQYF. CDR3 bases: TGTGCCAGCAGCTTTAATCGGGGGGAGACCCAGTACTTC. The chain links TRBV7-3 to TRBJ2-5; possible D gene TRBD2, 6 bases. This CDR3 has 13 residues. V was cut by 3 bases and J by 5 bases, with 10 bases left in between. The germline V gene encodes CDR1 SGHTA and CDR2 FQGTGA.

The chain uses TRBV5-1 and TRBJ1-2; unclear D gene. The CDR3 contains 13 residues. Per germline, CDR1 SGHRS and CDR2 YFSETQ. V lost 5 bases and J 6 bases, leaving 14 bases between the germline ends. CDR3 DNA: TGCGCCAGCAGTCGCACCCCTCAAGATGGCTACACCTTC. Protein product: CASSRTPQDGYTF.

The chain recombines TRBV29-1 with TRBJ1-3, with D possibly being TRBD1 (6 bases). The germline V and J ends were trimmed by 0 bases and 7 bases, with 16 bases remaining between them. The CDR3 has 15 amino acids. Germline assignment: CDR1 SQVTM and CDR2 ANQGSEA. CDR3 sequence: CSVEDRTGRANTIYF. CDR3 bases: TGCAGCGTTGAAGATCGCACAGGGCGTGCCAACACCATATATTTT.

This chain uses TRBV28 with TRBJ1-5; TRBD1 agrees at 10 bases. The length of the CDR3 is 16 residues. CDR1 and CDR2 (germline): MDHEN, SYDVKM. The trim removed 6 bases at V and 6 bases at J, leaving 11 bases unmatched. This chain's CDR3 is CASRVPGTGAIQPQHF. The CDR3 bases are TGTGCCAGCAGGGTACCCGGGACAGGGGCGATTCAGCCCCAGCATTTT.

V gene TRBV28 combines with J gene TRBJ1-1; no clear D. V was trimmed by 6 bases and J by 5 bases, leaving 10 bases between them. This CDR3 is 12 amino acids long. Looked up from germline, CDR1 is MDHEN and CDR2 is SYDVKM. The CDR3 spells CASSPLRTEAFF. In DNA, the CDR3 is TGTGCCAGCAGCCCTTTACGGACTGAAGCTTTCTTT. The whole variable domain, filled in from reference TRBV28 and TRBJ1-1, reads DVKVTQSSRYLVKRTGEKVFLECVQDMDHENMFWYRQDPGLGLRLIYFSYDVKMKEKGDIPEGYSVSREKKERFSLILESASTNQTSMYLCASSPLRTEAFFGQGTRLTVV.

V is TRBV15 and J is TRBJ1-4; D is perhaps TRBD1 (6 bases). V dropped 8 bases and J dropped 4 bases, with 17 bases sitting between them. The CDR3 is made up of 15 amino acids. Looked up from germline, CDR1 is LNHNV and CDR2 is YYDKDF (reference sequence). For the CDR3, the DNA is TGTGCCACCCAAGAGAAGGGGGGACGTAATGAAAAACTGTTTTTT. It encodes CATQEKGGRNEKLFF.